Sequencing of this TCR beta chain was carried out in a study of vaccination and CD4 T cells after COVID-19. Study overall: Two Hispanic individuals were among six male and four female convalescent patients. Two mRNA vaccine doses were given, either BNT162b2 or mRNA-1273.

Comments on this clonotype: As yet, its antigen is unknown.

The germline V gene has CDR1 SQVTM and CDR2 ANQGSEA. V was cut by 0 bases and J by 9 bases, with 17 bases left in between. CDR3 length: 14 amino acids. Described treatment: roughly 10-day PBMC culture with coronavirus spike peptide pools or control peptides (ViraFEST assay). Peptide-pool expansion of antigen-specific T cells preceded TCR sequencing in ViraFEST. Replacement of half the medium with fresh IL-2 medium took place on days 3 and 7. Sequenced with the Oncomine TCR Beta short-read assay was DNA taken from cultured CD4+ T cells. TCRdb recomputed calls from the PCR reads with MiXCR, one row per CDR3 protein. The sample shows over 20,000 distinct CDR3 sequences, 55% to 70% of them seen only once.

The chain uses TRBV29-1 and TRBJ1-2; D not resolved. This clonotype was obtained from a human donor who had recovered from COVID-19. Sequencing was done on a sample of CD4+ T cells from blood, cultured in vitro. The CDR3: CSVEEVAVQRRYTF. The CDR3 DNA is TGCAGCGTTGAAGAAGTGGCTGTCCAGCGGCGCTACACCTTC. Full variable domain (outside the CDR3, taken from reference TRBV29-1 and TRBJ1-2): SAVISQKPSRDICQRGTSLTIQCQVDSQVTMMFWYRQQPGQSLTLIATANQGSEATYESGFVIDKFPISRPNLTFSTLTVSNMSPEDSSIYLCSVEEVAVQRRYTFGSGTRLTVV.